This T cell receptor beta chain was captured by sequencing in a study of cytotoxic CD8 clonotypes in ibrutinib-treated CLL. Study-level points and caveats: Baseline values of clonality outstripped age-matched healthy donors and followed circulating CD8+ T-cell counts. Shared public clonotypes were rare, and on treatment they either got smaller or stayed the same. Sample timing was unmatched between remission and later-progressing patients; lymph nodes unstudied.

Per the germline V gene, CDR1 is SEHNR and CDR2 is FQNEAQ (reference sequence). The CDR3 sequence is 17 residues long. With 8 bases removed from V and 9 bases from J, the gap between germline ends came to 29 bases. Frozen PBMC stocks contributed about 1.8 micrograms of genomic DNA to the TCR beta libraries. Measured with immunoSEQ multiplex PCR; TCRdb has only the in-frame clones, and not every one. The sample carries around 140,000 clones, over 75% recorded once. Comment on this clone: What it recognizes is unknown.

Sequenced here: PBMCs, sampled after 24 months of ibrutinib treatment. The J gene is TRBJ2-1, the V gene TRBV7-9; TRBD1 or TRBD2 may be the D gene (5 bases each). This TCR was sampled from a human donor with chronic lymphocytic leukemia. The CDR3 is CASEPRGQRILLGEQFF. The CDR3 nucleotides read TGTGCCAGCGAGCCCCGGGGCCAGAGGATCTTGTTAGGTGAGCAGTTCTTC.